This T cell receptor (beta chain) is from a study of shared clonotypes between healthy human individuals. Study-wide points: The diversity represented, both genetic and in exposure history, was limited by few donors.

The CDR3 has 16 amino acids. Germline CDR1 reads ENHRY; CDR2 reads SYGVKD. With V trimmed by 8 bases and J by 4 bases, 13 bases remained unmatched. Details on this clone: The antigen is unknown.

A deep-level run was used for the assay. Each sorted subset replicate got 200 ng genomic DNA, roughly 27,000 genomes. Sequencing used immunoSEQ multiplex PCR; TCRdb keeps in-frame clones, though not all of them. In the table there are about 960,000 clones, roughly 72% of which are singletons. V is TRBV10-3 and J is TRBJ1-2, with 10 bases lining up with TRBD1. This TCR was sampled from a man aged 18 to 29 in good health. The specimen was memory CD4+ T cells sorted from blood. Specified subset: CD45RA-negative fraction. The CDR3 coding sequence is TGTGCCATCCGAGGGACAGGGGAAGAGTTTAGCTATGGCTACACCTTC. It is translated as CAIRGTGEEFSYGYTF.